This TCR beta chain comes out of a study of cytomegalovirus exposure and HLA in healthy donors. Generated by immunoSEQ multiplex PCR, the TCRdb table keeps only in-frame clones and is missing some. The sample has some 150,000 clones, roughly 86% seen once; the top ten hold 2% to 3%. The donors formed part of the approximately 120-subject validation cohort, distinct from the roughly 700-subject first cohort. This TCR derives from a man younger than 35 in good health and CMV-seropositive. The specimen was PBMCs.

The CDR3 spells CASSSRGQGNTGELFF. CDR3 sequence (DNA): TGCGCCAGCAGCTCGCGGGGACAGGGTAACACCGGGGAGCTGTTTTTT. The J gene is TRBJ2-2, the V gene TRBV5-1; 9 nucleotides agree with TRBD1. The CDR3 is 16 amino acids. Trimming took 3 bases from V and 2 from J; bases not matched to a gene: 5. Germline V gene sequence: CDR1 SGHRS, CDR2 YFSETQ.